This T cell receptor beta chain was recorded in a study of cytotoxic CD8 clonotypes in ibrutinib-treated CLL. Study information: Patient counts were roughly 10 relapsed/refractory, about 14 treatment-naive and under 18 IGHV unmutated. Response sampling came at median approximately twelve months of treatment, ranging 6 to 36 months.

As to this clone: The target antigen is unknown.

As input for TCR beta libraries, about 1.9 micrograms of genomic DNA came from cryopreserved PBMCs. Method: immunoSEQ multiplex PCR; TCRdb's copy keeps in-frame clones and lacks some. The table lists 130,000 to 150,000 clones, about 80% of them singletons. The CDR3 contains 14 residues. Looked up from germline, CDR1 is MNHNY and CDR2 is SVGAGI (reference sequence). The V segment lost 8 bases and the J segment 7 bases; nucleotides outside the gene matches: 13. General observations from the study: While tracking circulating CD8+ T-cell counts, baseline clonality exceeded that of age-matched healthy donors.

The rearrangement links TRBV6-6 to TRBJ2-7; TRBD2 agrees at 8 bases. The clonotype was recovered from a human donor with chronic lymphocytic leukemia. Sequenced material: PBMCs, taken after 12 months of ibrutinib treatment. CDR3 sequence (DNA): TGTGCCAGCCGACCCACCGGGACTAGGAATGAGCAGTACTTC. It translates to CASRPTGTRNEQYF.